The sequence of this T cell receptor beta chain was determined in a study of cytomegalovirus exposure and HLA in healthy donors. Findings and caveats of the study: When the data were analyzed later, several of the most significant clusters appeared to be linked to common viral pathogens. Indistinguishable V segments, including TRBV6-2 and TRBV6-3, were excluded.

This clone was found once. Its cognate antigen is unknown. Amplification used 60 Vbeta primers and 13 Jbeta primers. Sequenced by immunoSEQ multiplex PCR; TCRdb stores in-frame clones only, minus some. The sample lists about 61,000 clones, 89% seen once, with 1.5% in the top ten. V lost 4 bases and J lost 4, with 10 bases in between. The CDR3 is 13 residues long. Germline CDR1 and CDR2: SEHNR and FQNEAQ (reference sequence). The source of this sequence is a man aged 25 to 40 in good health and CMV-seropositive. V is TRBV7-9 and J is TRBJ1-1, with TRBD1 as a possible D gene (5 bases). The sample comprised PBMCs. In nucleotides, the CDR3 is TGTGCCAGCAGCTCACAAGGGGCCACTGAAGCTTTCTTT. Protein sequence: CASSSQGATEAFF.